This note documents a single T cell receptor (beta chain) sequence. The CDR3 consists of 14 residues. V was clipped by 5 bases and J by 2 bases, with 13 bases between them. The germline V gene has CDR1 SNHLY and CDR2 FYNNEI. A second PCR, run for about 7 to 11 cycles, used a sample-barcoded 5' primer plus a J-beta primer mix. TCRdb re-called the 5' RACE reads with MiXCR, one entry per CDR3 protein. In the table there are roughly 800,000 distinct CDR3 sequences, 55% to 70% of which are singletons. This entry belongs to a study of blood T cells in healthy people across ages. The source of this sequence is a man in his thirties or forties in good health. The chain couples TRBV2 to TRBJ2-7, with a tentative D call TRBD2 (5 bases). Sequencing was performed on blood. This CDR3 reads CASSRGWMTYEQYF. The DNA for the CDR3 is TGTGCCAGCAGTCGAGGGTGGATGACCTACGAGCAGTACTTC.